A single sample gave rise to the 5 T cell receptor beta chains below, sequenced in a study of beta chain features in type 1 diabetes. The study's findings and limits: Type 1 diabetes patients had TCRB CDR3s that were shorter (moderately but significantly so) in all four CD4+ subsets.

The isolated RNA, all of it, was reverse transcribed, so expressed TCRB transcripts were what got sequenced. This table comes from immunoSEQ multiplex PCR, and its TCRdb copy is limited to in-frame clones, with some not included. The sample consists of 680,000 or so clones, 10% to 15% of them appearing once. The antigens these receptors bind are not known. Sequencing used naive CD4+ T cells from blood. These receptors all stem from a young man with type 1 diabetes.

The V call is TRBV30, the J call TRBJ2-5; 8 bases are shared with TRBD2. The CDR3 loop spans 12 amino acids. CDR1 is GTSNPN and CDR2 is SVGIG in the germline V gene (reference sequence). V lost 3 bases and J lost 4; bases outside the gene matches: 1. The CDR3 is CAWRSGGETQYF. CDR3 DNA: TGTGCCTGGAGGAGCGGGGGAGAGACCCAGTACTTC.

This clone was detected only a few times. DNA of the CDR3: TGTGCCAGCAGCTTGGGTCTGTCGGGCGGAAACACCATATATTTT. It encodes CASSLGLSGGNTIYF. This rearrangement joins TRBV13 to TRBJ1-3; D is undetermined. With 3 bases removed from V and 4 bases from J, the gap between germline ends came to 13 bases. Germline V gene data show CDR1 as PRHDT and CDR2 as FYEKMQ (reference sequence). There are 15 residues in the CDR3.

This clone appeared a few times. J is TRBJ1-2 and V is TRBV6-6; D remains ambiguous. Looked up from germline, CDR1 is MNHNY and CDR2 is SVGAGI (reference sequence). The CDR3 contains 13 residues. V lost 0 bases and J lost 8, with 10 bases in between. As DNA, the CDR3 is TGTGCCAGCAGTTACTCTCGGTTAGAGGGCTACACCTTC. Residues: CASSYSRLEGYTF.

V gene TRBV30 combines with J gene TRBJ1-2, with D possibly matching TRBD1 (5 bases). CDR1 is GTSNPN and CDR2 is SVGIG in the germline V gene (reference sequence). This CDR3 has 15 amino acids. Trimming took off 5 bases at V and 8 bases at J, with 24 bases between the two ends. This CDR3 is CAWQTAGNLRGGYTF. The CDR3 DNA sequence: TGTGCCTGGCAGACGGCAGGGAACCTTCGAGGGGGCTACACCTTC.

This clone was seen only a few times. The rearrangement joins TRBV5-4 to TRBJ2-5, with 13 bases matching TRBD2. This CDR3 is 15 amino acids long. CDR1 SGHNT and CDR2 YYREEE come from the germline V gene (reference sequence). The V and J ends lost 4 bases and 2 bases, in that order; junction bases with no gene match: 2. CDR3 loop: CASSPGLAGQETQYF. The CDR3 bases are TGTGCCAGCAGCCCGGGACTAGCGGGGCAAGAGACCCAGTACTTC.